What follows is one T cell receptor beta chain and its context. This clone was counted between two and nine times. Its target antigen remains unknown. It has no much larger one-base neighbor in the sample; base qualities were not kept. The sample is drawn from a study of cytomegalovirus exposure and HLA in healthy donors (dated 2017 in TCRdb). In terms of the full investigation: In an earlier analysis of under 750 of the donors, 250 to 300 Gb of sequence data and 100 million or so unique TCR beta sequences from about 179 million T cells were reported. The study was designed to test whether signatures of past pathogen exposure could be identified by cataloging public T cell receptors. A later genetic analysis took genome-wide SNP genotypes for about 60% of the roughly 670 donors and used that subset as a discovery cohort. The genetic ancestry cluster associated with self-reported Caucasian donors included over 80% of the roughly 400 genotyped donors. Five DR-DQ haplotypes were handled as single units for association and clustering because linkage in the cohort was strong. The number of typed donors differed by locus: about 620-640 for A, B, C, DRB1 and DQB1; 500 to 550 for DQA1; about 600 for DPA1; and about 450 for DPB1. Among roughly 400 genotyped donors of the cohort, an average of about 220,000 unique TCR beta nucleotide sequences was sequenced per donor, of which about 19% were non-productive. The study profiled the T cell repertoires of under 850 subjects by immunosequencing and related them to cytomegalovirus serostatus. The later analysis used no new phenotypic data to find candidate immune exposures, relying instead on TCR beta sequences and their occurrence across donors. All discovery cohort repertoires had been generated using a single sequencing platform. To study patterns of TCR occurrence, a later analysis re-analyzed previously published TCR beta repertoires from just over 650 donors and added high-resolution HLA genotyping. Along with the approximately 670-subject first cohort, a separate validation cohort of over a hundred different subjects was used. Class I and class II HLA loci were covered by the typing at four-digit resolution. High-throughput TCR immunosequencing, statistical association of individual TCRs with disease status, and machine learning were combined to predict cytomegalovirus infection status. An earlier analysis of approximately 580 of the donors used high-throughput TCR beta sequencing to judge whether each TCR beta V gene segment behaved as functional or pseudogenic. Alongside the repertoire data, information on donor age, sex, ethnicity and CMV serostatus was compiled. An early release that covered about 600 HLA-typed donors contained approximately 300 gigabases of sequencing data and approximately 85 million unique TCR sequences. The paper's findings and limits, for the study overall: In a later genetic analysis, fewer N-insertions in productive TCRs were reported among donors in an Asian-associated ancestry cluster than the roughly 710-donor mean. In a later analysis, TCR association rates were found to vary across HLA loci, with the most associated TCRs seen for DRB1 alleles and the fewest for HLA-C alleles. Three of the identified cytomegalovirus-associated TCR beta chains were confirmed in vitro to be specific for cytomegalovirus antigens. A further reported finding was that TCR beta sequences accurately predicted the HLA-A and HLA-B alleles for most subjects in the first cohort. The cohort was sequenced for TCR beta chains only, and without alpha or paired-chain data the features that could be detected were limited. A total of 150 to 200 TCR beta chains were listed by the study as associated with cytomegalovirus. According to a later analysis, most CMV-associated TCR beta chains appeared to be HLA-restricted, and the HLA associations seemed to be driven largely by CMV exposure. The earlier analysis of 587 of the donors excluded some 15 rarely observed V segments, including chromosome 9 orphons, because counts were too low. The sequencing pipeline was judged likely to have produced a cluster of highly shared sequence variants as a technical artifact. In a later genetic analysis, a missense DCLRE1C variant was associated with V-gene and J-gene trimming of TCR beta chains, and the association was replicated in an independent cohort. When HLA alleles, especially DR and DQ, strongly co-occurred, attributing TCR associations to individual alleles was difficult. An earlier analysis of 587 of the donors showed that most TCR beta V segments appeared in productive rearrangements either about 87% or about 30% of the time, which broadly matched IMGT annotations. Several of the top co-occurrence clusters appeared to be linked to parvovirus B19, influenza, CMV and Epstein-Barr virus, according to a later analysis. Specific HLA alleles were associated with 15,000 to 20,000 TCR beta sequences at a false discovery rate of 0.05 in a later analysis. In both the original and validation cohorts, the classifier was reported to diagnose cytomegalovirus status with high specificity and sensitivity. Correlated functional status among segregating V segments might reflect linkage disequilibrium, but an unknown experimental factor could not be ruled out. HLA typing was unavailable for some donors at each locus, so association tests used only the typed subset. Sequencing depth was assumed to be roughly uniform across donors in the presence/absence analyses, though that assumption may not hold. The authors suggested that the approach could potentially be extended to other disease states and immunological phenotypes. Compared with equally common non-associated chains, HLA-associated TCR beta chains in a later analysis were more clonally expanded and had lower generation probabilities. Immune exposure information for the cohort was limited to CMV serostatus. Some IMGT-functional V segments, including TRBV6-2 and TRBV6-3, could not be told apart with the 87-base-pair reads, so those segments were excluded. Most TCR sequences were observed very rarely across donors, whereas some public TCRs were present in many individuals.

The cohort was made up of about 670 healthy bone marrow donors. At the time of sampling, every cohort member was nominally healthy, though immune exposures that went unrecorded were likely present. The donor tested CMV seronegative and was one of the 352 seronegative cohort members. Each donor provided a peripheral blood sample, and peripheral blood mononuclear cells were used for TCR beta sequencing. Genomic DNA was extracted from the blood cell samples with the Qiagen DNeasy Blood Extraction Kit. The junction shows trimming of 5 bases on V and 7 bases on J, plus 15 bases between the germline ends. According to the germline V gene (reference sequence), CDR1 reads SEHNR and CDR2 reads FQNEAQ. The CDR3 covers 14 residues, taking in both the cysteine and the phenylalanine. Of the read, only the CDR3 DNA is kept; its 42 bases are in frame from base 1. Libraries were prepared through the immunoSEQ multiplex PCR assay. The multiplex PCR relied on a mix of 60 forward primers for TCR Vbeta segments and 13 reverse primers for TCR Jbeta segments. A multiplex PCR assay on genomic DNA amplified the CDR3 region of rearranged TCR beta genes. The amplified TCR beta libraries were sequenced on the Illumina HiSeq System as 87-base-pair reads. From the authors' description of their analysis: In a later analysis, roughly 80 million unique TCR beta chains were counted across the roughly 610 repertoires, and around 10 million of these chains were shared by at least two donors. Raw reads were error-corrected and collapsed into unique sequences by a nearest-neighbor algorithm in which closely related sequences were merged to remove PCR and sequencing errors. CDR3 sequences were aligned to IMGT reference sequences to assign V, D and J gene segments. Each retained sequence needed at least a six-nucleotide match to both a V gene segment and a J gene segment. A rearrangement counted as productive if the CDR3 had no stop codons and remained in frame with V and J, and every other rearrangement counted as non-productive. Following IMGT convention, CDR3 was defined as the stretch from the second conserved V-encoded cysteine up to the conserved J-encoded phenylalanine. The earlier analysis of 587 of the donors excluded any sequence lacking an unambiguous match to a single V gene segment. In an earlier analysis of roughly 500 of the donors, V segments were called functional above 56.7% productive rearrangements and were called segregating when the between-donor standard deviation exceeded 5%. A statistical classification framework was built for diagnosing cytomegalovirus status from the catalog of TCR beta chain sequences. V and J gene assignment, in a later analysis, came from comparing TCR nucleotide sequences with IMGT/GENE-DB human TR gene sequences. A later analysis assigned CDR3 sequences and most-parsimonious VDJ recombination scenarios with the TCRdist pipeline. In a later analysis, each TCR beta chain was defined by its CDR3 amino acid sequence together with its V-gene family, and reads lacking a unique V-gene family were excluded. To address suspected cross-contamination and a sequencing artifact, a later analysis removed several hundred highly shared, low-generation-probability nucleotide sequences. In a later analysis, a clonal expansion index for each public chain was calculated from normalized within-repertoire ranks of inferred template counts. In a later analysis, generation probabilities were computed with a VDJ recombination model fitted to out-of-frame rearrangements, and the resulting probabilities were checked against IGoR. In a later analysis, TCR-TCR, TCR-HLA and TCR-CMV co-occurrence was scored with hypergeometric tests, and a repertoire-size bias correction was applied to TCR pairs. To estimate false discovery rates, a later analysis permuted the HLA or CMV assignments 20 times. In a later analysis, co-occurring TCRs were grouped using DBSCAN, and TCRdist sequence similarity was added for clustering within HLA-allele-positive subsets. For co-occurrence clustering, repertoires with fewer than 30,000 or more than 120,000 public chains were excluded, along with 4 to 6 repertoires with anomalous nucleotide sharing. In TCRdb, the immuneACCESS table is reduced to in-frame sequences with V and J assigned. These tables do not hold every clone; where another copy was compared, an unresolved V gene accounts for under half, and the others remain unexplained. V and J calls and clone size are those listed in that table; D and trimming were worked out from the DNA. The sample data list under 200,000 clones, and about 80% of these were observed just once. The top ten clonotypes cover roughly 1.3% of the sample.

Sequencing was performed on PBMCs. The sequence was collected from a woman aged 45-59 years in good health and CMV-seronegative. The chain was built from TRBV7-9 and TRBJ2-1; a weak D assignment points to TRBD2 (6 bases agree). Here the CDR3 is given as CASSPTPGENEQFF. The nucleotide sequence reads TGTGCCAGCAGCCCTACGCCGGGGGAGAATGAGCAGTTCTTC.